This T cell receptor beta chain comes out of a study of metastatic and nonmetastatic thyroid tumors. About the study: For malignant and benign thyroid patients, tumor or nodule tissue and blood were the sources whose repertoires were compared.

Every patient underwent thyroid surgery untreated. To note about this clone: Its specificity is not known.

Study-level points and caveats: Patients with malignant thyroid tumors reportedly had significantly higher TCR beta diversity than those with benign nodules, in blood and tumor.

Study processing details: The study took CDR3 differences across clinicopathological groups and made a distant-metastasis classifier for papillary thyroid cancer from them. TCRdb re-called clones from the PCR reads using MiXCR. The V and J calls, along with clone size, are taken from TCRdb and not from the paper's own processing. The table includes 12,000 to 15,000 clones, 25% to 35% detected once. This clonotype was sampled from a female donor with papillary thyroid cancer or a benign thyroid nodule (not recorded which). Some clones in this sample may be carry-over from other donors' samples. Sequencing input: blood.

CDR3 in amino acids: CASGRTENTEAFF. The CDR3 DNA reads TGTGCCAGCGGACGAACAGAAAACACTGAAGCTTTCTTT. The V call is TRBV6-2 or TRBV6-3, the J call TRBJ1-1; D remains unclear. Germline lookup yields CDR1 MNHEY and CDR2 SVGEGT. The CDR3 is 13 amino acids. Trimming took 8 bases from V and 2 from J, leaving 12 bases between them.